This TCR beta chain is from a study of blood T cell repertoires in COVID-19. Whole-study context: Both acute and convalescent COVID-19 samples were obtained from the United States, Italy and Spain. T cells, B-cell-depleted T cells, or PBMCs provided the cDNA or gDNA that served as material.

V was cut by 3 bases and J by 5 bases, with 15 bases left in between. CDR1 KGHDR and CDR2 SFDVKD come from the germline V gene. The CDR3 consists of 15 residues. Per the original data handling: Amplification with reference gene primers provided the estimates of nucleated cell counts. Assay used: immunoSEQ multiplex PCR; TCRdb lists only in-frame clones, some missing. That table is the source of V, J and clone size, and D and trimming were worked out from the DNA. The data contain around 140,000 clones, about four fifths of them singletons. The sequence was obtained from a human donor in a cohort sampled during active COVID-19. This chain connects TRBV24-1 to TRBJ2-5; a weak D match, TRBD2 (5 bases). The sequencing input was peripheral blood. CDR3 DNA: TGTGCCACCAGTGATCCGCCTAGCCGAGGGGAGACCCAGTACTTC. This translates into CATSDPPSRGETQYF.